The 24 T cell receptor beta chains presented below share a single source sample, sequenced in a study of T cells after yellow fever vaccination. A single record per CDR3 protein comes from TCRdb applying MiXCR to the 5' RACE reads. The sample yields 400,000 or so distinct CDR3 sequences, about 19% seen once. The sequences come from PBMCs, collected before the yellow fever booster vaccination. All receptors derive from a man between 18 and 29 years old who received the YFV17D yellow fever vaccine.

The CDR3 region is CSASRTVAYEQYF. The DNA for the CDR3 is TGCAGTGCTAGTCGGACAGTTGCCTACGAGCAGTACTTC. The chain couples TRBV20-1 to TRBJ2-7; the D gene is possibly TRBD1 (6 bases). The V end lost 3 bases, the J end lost 2 bases, and 11 bases lay between the germline ends. This CDR3 spans 13 amino acids. Germline CDR1 DFQATT, CDR2 SNEGSKA (reference sequence).

The gene calls are TRBV4-2 and TRBJ1-2, with D unclear. CDR3 length equals 13 residues. V was clipped by 3 bases and J by 4 bases, with 9 bases between them. Germline lookup yields CDR1 LGHNA and CDR2 YNFKEQ. CDR3 DNA: TGTGCCAGCAGCCATGAGGACGGCTATGGCTACACCTTC. Translation: CASSHEDGYGYTF.

The V and J genes are TRBV29-1 and TRBJ2-5; a possible D gene is TRBD2 (6 bases). Trimming took 4 bases from V and 5 from J, leaving 8 bases between them. Germline lookup yields CDR1 SQVTM and CDR2 ANQGSEA. The CDR3 totals 11 residues. CDR3 region: CSVVGGETQYF. The CDR3 bases are TGCAGCGTTGTTGGGGGGGAGACCCAGTACTTC.

This clonotype was detected ten times or more. This chain joins TRBV12-3 or TRBV12-4 and TRBJ1-1; D possibly corresponds to TRBD1 (5 bases). Trimming removed 7 bases at V and 0 bases at J, with 12 bases between. The CDR3 has 14 amino acids. The CDR3: CASTAGLVNTEAFF. CDR3 nucleotides: TGTGCCAGCACCGCGGGACTCGTGAACACTGAAGCTTTCTTT.

Only a few counts were recorded for this clonotype. The V and J genes are TRBV6-5 and TRBJ1-2; 8 nucleotides match TRBD1. Trimming at V came to 0 bases and at J to 8 bases, leaving 5 bases not matched to a gene. There are 14 residues in the CDR3. The germline V gene encodes CDR1 MNHEY and CDR2 SVGAGI. The CDR3 here is CASSYSGQGIGYTF. CDR3 in DNA: TGTGCCAGCAGTTACTCTGGACAGGGAATAGGCTACACCTTC.

As DNA, the CDR3 is TGTGCCGCGGGAAGGGACACGGATTCACCCCTCCACTTT. Its protein is CAAGRDTDSPLHF. This chain links TRBV25-1 with TRBJ1-6, with D maybe TRBD1 (6 bases). Trimming stripped 11 bases from V and 8 bases from J, with 16 bases between. This CDR3 comprises 13 residues. Germline-derived CDR1 and CDR2 are MGHDK and SYGVNS.

This chain connects TRBV3-1 to TRBJ1-1; no clear D. Trimming stripped 1 base from V and 0 bases from J, with 27 bases between. CDR3 length: 21 residues. The V gene's germline CDR1 is LGHDT and CDR2 YNNKEL (reference sequence). CDR3 bases: TGTGCCAGCAGCCAAGGTCGGTGGGATTTATCGGGAGACTACATGAACACTGAAGCTTTCTTT. This gives the protein CASSQGRWDLSGDYMNTEAFF.

This clonotype has ten or more counts. The genes are TRBV12-3 or TRBV12-4 and TRBJ2-2; D may be TRBD1 (5 bases). V gave up 2 bases and J gave up 3 bases, with 10 bases separating them. This CDR3 spans 15 amino acids. CDR3 bases: TGTGCCAGCAGTTTAAGGGGTGGAGACACCGGGGAGCTGTTTTTT. Translation: CASSLRGGDTGELFF.

The J gene is TRBJ2-5, the V gene TRBV4-3; D is perhaps TRBD1 (6 bases). CDR3 length: 16 amino acids. Germline lookup yields CDR1 LGHNA and CDR2 YSLEER. V lost 0 bases, J lost 5 bases, and 16 bases lay in between. The CDR3 here is CASSQDWAGVGETQYF. DNA of the CDR3: TGCGCCAGCAGCCAAGATTGGGCAGGGGTAGGGGAGACCCAGTACTTC.

The chain is built from TRBV4-1 and TRBJ2-7; 7 nucleotides line up with TRBD1. V lost 1 base to trimming and J lost 0 bases; unmatched junction nucleotides: 6. The germline V gene has CDR1 MGHRA and CDR2 YSYEKL. This CDR3 has 16 residues. CDR3 nucleotides: TGCGCCAGCAGCCAAGGCCCGACAGGGAGCTCCTACGAGCAGTACGTC. Protein product: CASSQGPTGSSYEQYV.

A few counts support this clonotype. The genes are TRBV18 and TRBJ1-1; D is unresolved. The ends were cut back, 3 bases at V and 6 bases at J, with 8 bases in the middle. The CDR3 contains 12 residues. Germline-derived CDR1 and CDR2 are KGHSH and LQKENI. The CDR3 sequence is CASSPPPAEAFF. CDR3 sequence (DNA): TGTGCCAGCTCACCGCCCCCCGCTGAAGCTTTCTTT. The variable domain in full, with the rest retrieved from reference TRBV18 and TRBJ1-1, is NAGVMQNPRHLVRRRGQEARLRCSPMKGHSHVYWYRQLPEEGLKFMVYLQKENIIDESGMPKERFSAEFPKEGPSILRIQQVVRGDSAAYFCASSPPPAEAFFGQGTRLTVV.

The sample holds a few counts of this clonotype. The chain links TRBV5-1 to TRBJ1-2, with 7 positions matching TRBD1. V lost 1 base, J lost 7 bases, and 10 bases stayed unmatched. CDR3 length equals 15 residues. Germline lookup yields CDR1 SGHRS and CDR2 YFSETQ. The CDR3 DNA is TGCGCCAGCAGCTTGACTACGACAGGGATAGTTGGCTACACCTTC. This gives the protein CASSLTTTGIVGYTF.

This clonotype was detected ten times or more. The J gene is TRBJ2-3, the V gene TRBV10-3; TRBD1 aligns across 7 bases. CDR1 ENHRY and CDR2 SYGVKD come from the germline V gene. The J segment lost 10 bases and the V segment lost 10 bases, leaving 11 bases of the junction unmatched. The CDR3 has 12 amino acids. CDR3 protein: CATKRDSLSQYF. CDR3 in DNA: TGTGCCACTAAACGGGACAGTCTTTCGCAGTATTTT.

This clonotype has a count of ten or more. The chain uses TRBV19 and TRBJ1-2; no clear D gene. Germline V lookup: CDR1 LNHDA, CDR2 SQIVND (reference sequence). The length of the CDR3 is 10 residues. Trimming left V 7 bases short and J 7 bases short, with 7 bases between. In nucleotides, the CDR3 is TGTGCCAGTAAGGGAGGTGGCTACACCTTC. Translated: CASKGGGYTF.

CDR3 residues: CSARWGQETQYF. The CDR3 DNA follows: TGCAGTGCTAGGTGGGGGCAAGAGACCCAGTACTTC. V usage is TRBV20-1 and J usage is TRBJ2-5; either TRBD1 or TRBD2 may fit D (5 bases each). V was trimmed by 3 bases and J by 2 bases, leaving 7 bases between them. This CDR3 is 12 amino acids long. CDR1 is DFQATT, CDR2 SNEGSKA, per germline (reference sequence).

The chain recombines TRBV7-9 with TRBJ1-4, with D hard to call. This CDR3 comprises 13 residues. Germline CDR1 is SEHNR and CDR2 is FQNEAQ (reference sequence). Between the trimmed V and J ends, which lost 5 bases and 0 bases, there was a span of 4 bases. DNA of the CDR3: TGTGCCAGCAGCCCAGCAACTAATGAAAAACTGTTTTTT. Translation gives CASSPATNEKLFF.

The gene calls are TRBV12-3 or TRBV12-4 and TRBJ1-4; 9 bases are a match to TRBD1. The CDR3 consists of 15 residues. After removal of 6 bases from V and 8 bases from J, the junction contained 10 bases not matched to a gene. The CDR3 DNA reads as TGTGCCAGCAGCGGACAGGGGACGCTTGGAGAAAAACTGTTTTTT. It yields the protein CASSGQGTLGEKLFF.

This clonotype has only one observation. The genes are TRBV4-3 and TRBJ2-1, with D unclear. Germline V gives CDR1 LGHNA, CDR2 YSLEER. The CDR3 is 15 amino acids. Trimming took off 0 bases at V and 10 bases at J, with 16 bases between the two ends. The CDR3 reads CASSQDEGWDGEQFF. DNA for the CDR3: TGCGCCAGCAGCCAAGATGAAGGGTGGGATGGGGAGCAGTTCTTC.

The genes are TRBV12-3 or TRBV12-4 and TRBJ1-5; D unclear. This CDR3 is 12 amino acids long. V dropped 1 base and J dropped 11 bases, with 9 bases sitting between them. The CDR3, as DNA: TGTGCCAGCAGTTTAGACCCCCGGGCCCAGCATTTT. Translating it yields CASSLDPRAQHF.

The chain combines TRBV6-2 or TRBV6-3 with TRBJ2-7; 12 bases are shared with TRBD2. The length of the CDR3 is 18 residues. Looked up from germline, CDR1 is MNHEY and CDR2 is SVGEGT. The V segment lost 8 bases and the J segment 0 bases; nucleotides outside the gene matches: 14. The CDR3 region has the DNA TGTGCCAGCGCCGTGACTAGCGGGGGAGTCCATTACTCCTACGAGCAGTACGTC. Its translation: CASAVTSGGVHYSYEQYV.

This clonotype was counted between two and nine times. The V gene is TRBV29-1, the J gene TRBJ1-2; D unclear. Trimming left V 1 base short and J 2 bases short, with 5 bases between. Germline-derived CDR1 and CDR2 are SQVTM and ANQGSEA. The CDR3 runs to 12 residues. In nucleotides, the CDR3 is TGCAGCGTTGAAGTGGGAAACTATGGCTACACCTTC. Translation: CSVEVGNYGYTF.

This clonotype was seen a few times. V usage is TRBV6-6 and J usage is TRBJ2-1, with a tentative D call TRBD1 (5 bases). The germline V gene has CDR1 MNHNY and CDR2 SVGAGI (reference sequence). V gave up 10 bases and J gave up 7 bases, with 11 bases separating them. The CDR3 extends over 11 amino acids. The CDR3 DNA reads TGTGCCACTATGCAGGGTAATGAGCAGTTCTTC. Protein sequence: CATMQGNEQFF.

V and J are TRBV27 and TRBJ2-7; perhaps TRBD1 as D (5 bases). This CDR3 has 12 amino acids. Trimming pared 5 bases from V and 5 bases from J, leaving 10 bases between. Germline V gene sequence: CDR1 MNHEY, CDR2 SMNVEV (reference sequence). The CDR3: CASSPTVDEQYF. The CDR3 DNA reads TGTGCCAGCAGTCCGACAGTTGACGAGCAGTACTTC.

This clonotype was seen a few times. The chain combines TRBV4-1 with TRBJ1-2; possible D gene TRBD1, 5 bases. Germline V CDR1 and CDR2: MGHRA, YSYEKL. Trimming took off 4 bases at V and 2 bases at J, with 17 bases between the two ends. This CDR3 contains 16 residues. The CDR3 region is CASSPDAVGGNYGYTF. The CDR3 DNA is TGCGCCAGCAGCCCTGATGCGGTGGGGGGGAACTATGGCTACACCTTC.